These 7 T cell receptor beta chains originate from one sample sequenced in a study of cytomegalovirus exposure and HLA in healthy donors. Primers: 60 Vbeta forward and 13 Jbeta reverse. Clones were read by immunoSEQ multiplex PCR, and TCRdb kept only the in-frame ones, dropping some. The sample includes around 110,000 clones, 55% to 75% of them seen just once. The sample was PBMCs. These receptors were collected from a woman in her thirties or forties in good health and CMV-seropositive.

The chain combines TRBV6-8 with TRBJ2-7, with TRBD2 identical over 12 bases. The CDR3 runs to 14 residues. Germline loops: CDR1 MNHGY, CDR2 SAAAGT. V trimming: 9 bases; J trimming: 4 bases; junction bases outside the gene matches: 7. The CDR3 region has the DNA TGTGCCAGGGAGCTGACTAGCGGGAGATACGAGCAGTACTTC. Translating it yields CARELTSGRYEQYF.

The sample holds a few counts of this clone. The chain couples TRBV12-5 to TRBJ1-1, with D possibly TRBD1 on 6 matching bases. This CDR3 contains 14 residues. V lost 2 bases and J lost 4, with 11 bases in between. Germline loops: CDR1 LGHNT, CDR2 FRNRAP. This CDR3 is CASGLTGSRTEAFF. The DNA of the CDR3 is TGTGCTAGTGGTTTGACAGGGTCGCGCACTGAAGCTTTCTTT.

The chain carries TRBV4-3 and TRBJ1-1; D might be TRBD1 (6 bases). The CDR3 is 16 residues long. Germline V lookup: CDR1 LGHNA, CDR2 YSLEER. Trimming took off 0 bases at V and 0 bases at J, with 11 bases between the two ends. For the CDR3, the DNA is TGCGCCAGCAGCCAAGACCTGGACAGTTTGAACACTGAAGCTTTCTTT. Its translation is CASSQDLDSLNTEAFF.

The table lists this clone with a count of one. CDR3 sequence reads: CASSRWTVNQPQHF. Here the CDR3 DNA reads TGTGCCAGCAGTAGATGGACAGTCAATCAGCCCCAGCATTTT. The chain combines TRBV28 with TRBJ1-5; possibly TRBD1 for D (6 bases). Germline CDR1 and CDR2: MDHEN and SYDVKM. The CDR3 sequence is 14 residues long. Trimming removed 5 bases from V and 3 bases from J, with 11 bases in between.

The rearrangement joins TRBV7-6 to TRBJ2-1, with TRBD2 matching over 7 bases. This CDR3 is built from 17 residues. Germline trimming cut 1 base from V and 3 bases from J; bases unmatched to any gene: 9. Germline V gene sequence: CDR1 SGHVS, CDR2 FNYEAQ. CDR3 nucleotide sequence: TGTGCCAGCAGCTTAGTCCTAAGGGAGGGCCTCTACAATGAGCAGTTCTTC. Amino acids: CASSLVLREGLYNEQFF. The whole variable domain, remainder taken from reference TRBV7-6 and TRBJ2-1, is GAGVSQSPRYKVTKRGQDVALRCDPISGHVSLYWYRQALGQGPEFLTYFNYEAQQDKSGLPNDRFSAERPEGSISTLTIQRTEQRDSAMYRCASSLVLREGLYNEQFFGPGTRLTVL.

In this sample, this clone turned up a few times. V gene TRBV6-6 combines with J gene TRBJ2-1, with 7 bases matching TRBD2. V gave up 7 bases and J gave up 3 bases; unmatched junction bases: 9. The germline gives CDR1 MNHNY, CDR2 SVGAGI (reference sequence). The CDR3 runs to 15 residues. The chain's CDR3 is CASTATSRHYNEQFF. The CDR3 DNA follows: TGTGCCAGCACCGCGACTAGCAGACACTACAATGAGCAGTTCTTC.

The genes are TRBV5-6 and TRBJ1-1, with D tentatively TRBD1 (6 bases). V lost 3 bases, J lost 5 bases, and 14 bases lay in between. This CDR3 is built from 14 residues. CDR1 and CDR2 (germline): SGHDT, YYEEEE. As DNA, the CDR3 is TGTGCCAGCAGCTCCGGACAGAGGCCGACTGAAGCTTTCTTT. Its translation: CASSSGQRPTEAFF. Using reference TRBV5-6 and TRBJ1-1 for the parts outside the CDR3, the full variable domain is DAGVTQSPTHLIKTRGQQVTLRCSPKSGHDTVSWYQQALGQGPQFIFQYYEEEERQRGNFPDRFSGHQFPNYSSELNVNALLLGDSALYLCASSSGQRPTEAFFGQGTRLTVV.